The 17 T cell receptor beta chains below all came from one sample that was sequenced in a study of blood T cells in healthy people across ages. It was with a sample-barcoded 5' primer and a J-beta primer mix that a second PCR of about 6 to 12 cycles was run. A single record per CDR3 protein comes from TCRdb applying MiXCR to the 5' RACE reads. The data contain about 1.6 million distinct CDR3 sequences, roughly a third of them singletons. Sequencing used blood. Every receptor here comes from a woman in her 30s in good health.

Notes on this clonotype: This may stem from a read error, because a much larger clone lies one nucleotide away. The chain recombines TRBV20-1 with TRBJ2-3; the match to TRBD2 covers 12 bases. The CDR3 is 15 amino acids. V gave up 7 bases and J gave up 4 bases; unmatched junction bases: 9. In germline, CDR1 is DFQATT, CDR2 SNEGSKA (reference sequence). CDR3 protein: CSVSSTSGSPDTQYF. The CDR3, as DNA: TGCAGTGTTAGTTCGACTAGCGGGAGTCCAGATACGCAGTATTTT.

DNA of the CDR3: TGTGCCAGCAGGGCTCCAGGGGGAGAGACCCAGTACTTC. Amino acids: CASRAPGGETQYF. This chain joins TRBV6-1 and TRBJ2-5; TRBD1 matches at 7 bases. Per germline, CDR1 MNHNS and CDR2 SASEGT. This CDR3 region has 13 residues. V gave up 6 bases and J gave up 4 bases; unmatched junction bases: 5.

This clonotype was picked up a small number of times. The rearrangement uses TRBV20-1 and TRBJ2-3; 9 bases match TRBD1. The CDR3 has 14 amino acids. Germline V gene sequence: CDR1 DFQATT, CDR2 SNEGSKA (reference sequence). V lost 4 bases to trimming and J lost 2 bases; unmatched junction nucleotides: 4. The CDR3 nucleotides read TGCAGTGCTAAGGGGACAGGGTCCACAGATACGCAGTATTTT. It yields the protein CSAKGTGSTDTQYF.

The chain recombines TRBV18 with TRBJ2-4; 9 positions match TRBD1. The trim removed 3 bases at V and 8 bases at J, leaving 8 bases unmatched. The CDR3 totals 15 residues. CDR1 is KGHSH, CDR2 LQKENI, per germline. The CDR3 nucleotides read TGTGCCAGCTCACCGGTCGGGACAGGGCGGGACATTCAGTACTTC. This sequence encodes CASSPVGTGRDIQYF.

The V call is TRBV20-1, the J call TRBJ1-1; 8 bases map to TRBD1. J lost 1 base, V lost 5 bases, and 15 bases had no gene match. Per germline, CDR1 DFQATT and CDR2 SNEGSKA (reference sequence). The CDR3 is 17 residues long. Here the CDR3 reads CSARPGTGVGRNTEAFF. CDR3 in DNA: TGCAGTGCTCGACCCGGGACAGGAGTAGGGCGGAACACTGAAGCTTTCTTT.

The chain carries TRBV20-1 and TRBJ2-1, with 9 nucleotides matching TRBD1. CDR1 DFQATT and CDR2 SNEGSKA come from the germline V gene (reference sequence). CDR3 length: 16 amino acids. Trimming at V came to 1 base and at J to 6 bases, leaving 10 bases not matched to a gene. DNA for the CDR3: TGCAGTGCTAGAGTGGGGACAGGGACGGGGTTCAATGAGCAGTTCTTC. Residues: CSARVGTGTGFNEQFF.

J is TRBJ1-5 and V is TRBV4-1; D is unresolved. CDR1 and CDR2 (germline): MGHRA, YSYEKL. The V end was cut by 0 bases, the J end by 7 bases, with 7 bases between. This CDR3 contains 13 residues. CDR3 coding DNA: TGCGCCAGCAGCCAAGATAGTGGGCAGCCCCAGCATTTT. It encodes CASSQDSGQPQHF.

This clonotype was observed a handful of times. A much larger clone lies one base from this, so it may be a read error. The chain employs TRBV9 and TRBJ2-5; TRBD1 is a possible D gene (7 bases). Germline V gives CDR1 SGDLS, CDR2 YYNGEE. The length of the CDR3 is 13 residues. V shed 3 bases and J shed 9 bases, with 15 bases lying between them. CDR3 sequence: CASSARTGEAQYF. In DNA, the CDR3 is TGTGCCAGCAGCGCGAGAACAGGGGAGGCCCAGTACTTC.

The chain uses TRBV5-1 and TRBJ2-3; D ambiguous. This CDR3 region has 11 residues. From germline, CDR1 is SGHRS and CDR2 YFSETQ. The germline V and J ends were trimmed by 9 bases and 5 bases, with 10 bases remaining between them. DNA of the CDR3: TGCGCCACCTCGTTCGGAGATACGCAGTATTTT. Amino acids: CATSFGDTQYF.

V and J are TRBV19 and TRBJ2-7; D is uncertain. The germline gives CDR1 LNHDA, CDR2 SQIVND (reference sequence). The CDR3 has 14 residues. Between the trimmed V and J ends, which lost 6 bases and 3 bases, there was a span of 15 bases. CDR3 sequence: CASSLSLAVYEQYF. The CDR3 bases are TGTGCCAGTAGCCTTTCATTGGCTGTCTACGAGCAGTACTTC. Full variable domain (rest looked up from reference TRBV19 and TRBJ2-7): DGGITQSPKYLFRKEGQNVTLSCEQNLNHDAMYWYRQDPGQGLRLIYYSQIVNDFQKGDIAEGYSVSREKKESFPLTVTSAQKNPTAFYLCASSLSLAVYEQYFGPGTRLTVT.

The chain links TRBV6-5 to TRBJ1-4, with 8 bases aligning to TRBD1. The CDR3 length is 15 residues. Per germline, CDR1 MNHEY and CDR2 SVGAGI. With V trimmed by 5 bases and J by 7 bases, 9 bases remained unmatched. The CDR3 here is CASSPPGQEGEKLFF. CDR3 coding DNA: TGTGCCAGCAGTCCCCCGGGACAGGAAGGTGAAAAACTGTTTTTT.

This clonotype was seen a handful of times. This sequence joins TRBV7-6 and TRBJ2-1; a weak D match, TRBD2 (5 bases). Germline assignment: CDR1 SGHVS and CDR2 FNYEAQ. This CDR3 spans 16 amino acids. V was trimmed by 5 bases and J by 3 bases, leaving 17 bases between them. The CDR3 reads CASSPRFRESYNEQFF. The CDR3, as DNA: TGTGCCAGCAGCCCCCGTTTCCGGGAAAGCTACAATGAGCAGTTCTTC.

This clonotype was counted a few times. J is TRBJ2-5 and V is TRBV20-1; D may correspond to TRBD1 or TRBD2 (5 bases each). Judging by the DNA end, TRBJ2-7 fits better; the J call may be wrong. The CDR3 runs 14 residues. Looked up from germline, CDR1 is DFQATT and CDR2 is SNEGSKA (reference sequence). The chain's CDR3 is CSAKGQGEANEQYF. CDR3 sequence (DNA): TGCAGTGCTAAGGGTCAGGGAGAGGCGAACGAGCAGTACTTC.

The V call is TRBV29-1, the J call TRBJ2-1; 9 nucleotides match TRBD2. Trimming removed 4 bases from V and 4 bases from J; junction bases left unmatched: 5. This CDR3 contains 14 residues. Germline CDR1 and CDR2: SQVTM and ANQGSEA. The DNA of the CDR3 is TGCAGCGTTGCGTCTAGCGGGGATTACAATGAGCAGTTCTTC. Encoded protein: CSVASSGDYNEQFF.

This chain uses TRBV5-1 with TRBJ2-7; perhaps TRBD1 as D (6 bases). Trimming removed 0 bases from V and 4 bases from J, with 11 bases in between. The germline gives CDR1 SGHRS, CDR2 YFSETQ. The CDR3 has 14 amino acids. The CDR3 protein is CASSLDWGPYEQYF. As DNA, the CDR3 is TGCGCCAGCAGCTTGGATTGGGGGCCATACGAGCAGTACTTC.

In its sample, this clonotype was seen a few times. The V call is TRBV20-1, the J call TRBJ1-4; D not resolved. CDR1 and CDR2 (germline): DFQATT, SNEGSKA (reference sequence). This CDR3 region has 13 residues. V dropped 1 base and J dropped 11 bases, with 14 bases sitting between them. The CDR3 DNA sequence: TGCAGTGCTAGAGGACGCGGCCCCGCCAAACTGTTTTTT. This sequence encodes CSARGRGPAKLFF.

This clonotype was observed a few times. The chain combines TRBV20-1 with TRBJ2-5; perhaps TRBD2 as D (6 bases). With the DNA end fitting TRBJ2-7 better, the J assignment may be wrong. This CDR3 contains 13 residues. Germline CDR1 reads DFQATT; CDR2 reads SNEGSKA (reference sequence). CDR3 nucleotides: TGCAGTGCTAGGCTAGCGCCTTCCTACGAGCAGTACTTC. Protein: CSARLAPSYEQYF.